This T cell receptor (beta chain) was sequenced in a study of blood T cell repertoires in COVID-19. Study-wide background: Samples came from the United States, Italy and Spain, spanning acute and convalescent COVID-19. PBMCs, B-cell-depleted T cells, or T cells were the source of the cDNA or gDNA that made up the material.

This CDR3 is 15 amino acids long. Looked up from germline, CDR1 is MGHRA and CDR2 is YSYEKL. V was cut by 0 bases and J by 3 bases, with 6 bases left in between. As originally analysed: The assay estimated nucleated cells by amplifying reference gene primers. The protocol was immunoSEQ multiplex PCR, while the TCRdb copy is restricted to in-frame clones and leaves out a portion. The V and J calls and clone size come from that table; D and trimming were worked out from the DNA. Of about 180,000 clones in the sample, around 87% were seen once. The source material was peripheral blood. The sequence was collected from a man in his forties or fifties with active or convalescent COVID-19. The rearrangement links TRBV4-1 to TRBJ1-6, with D uncertain. In DNA form, the CDR3 reads TGCGCCAGCAGCCAAGATACCAGCTATAATTCACCCCTCCACTTT. Its translation: CASSQDTSYNSPLHF.